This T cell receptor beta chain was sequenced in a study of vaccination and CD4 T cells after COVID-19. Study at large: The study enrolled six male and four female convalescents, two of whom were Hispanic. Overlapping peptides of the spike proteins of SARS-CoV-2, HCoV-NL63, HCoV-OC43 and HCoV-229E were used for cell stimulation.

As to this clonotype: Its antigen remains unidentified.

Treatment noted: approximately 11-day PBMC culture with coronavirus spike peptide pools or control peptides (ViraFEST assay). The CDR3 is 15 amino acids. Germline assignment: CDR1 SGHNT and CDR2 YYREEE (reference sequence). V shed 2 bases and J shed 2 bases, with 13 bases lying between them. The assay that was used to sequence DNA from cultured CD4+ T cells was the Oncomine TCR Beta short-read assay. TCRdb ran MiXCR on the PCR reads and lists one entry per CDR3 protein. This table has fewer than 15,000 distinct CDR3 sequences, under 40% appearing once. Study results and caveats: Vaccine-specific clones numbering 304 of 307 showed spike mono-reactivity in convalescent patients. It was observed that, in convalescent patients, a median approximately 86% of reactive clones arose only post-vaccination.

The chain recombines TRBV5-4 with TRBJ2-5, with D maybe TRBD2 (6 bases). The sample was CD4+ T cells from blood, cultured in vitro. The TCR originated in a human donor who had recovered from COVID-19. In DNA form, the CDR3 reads TGTGCCAGCAGCTTACCGGGAGTCTATCAAGAGACCCAGTACTTC. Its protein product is CASSLPGVYQETQYF.